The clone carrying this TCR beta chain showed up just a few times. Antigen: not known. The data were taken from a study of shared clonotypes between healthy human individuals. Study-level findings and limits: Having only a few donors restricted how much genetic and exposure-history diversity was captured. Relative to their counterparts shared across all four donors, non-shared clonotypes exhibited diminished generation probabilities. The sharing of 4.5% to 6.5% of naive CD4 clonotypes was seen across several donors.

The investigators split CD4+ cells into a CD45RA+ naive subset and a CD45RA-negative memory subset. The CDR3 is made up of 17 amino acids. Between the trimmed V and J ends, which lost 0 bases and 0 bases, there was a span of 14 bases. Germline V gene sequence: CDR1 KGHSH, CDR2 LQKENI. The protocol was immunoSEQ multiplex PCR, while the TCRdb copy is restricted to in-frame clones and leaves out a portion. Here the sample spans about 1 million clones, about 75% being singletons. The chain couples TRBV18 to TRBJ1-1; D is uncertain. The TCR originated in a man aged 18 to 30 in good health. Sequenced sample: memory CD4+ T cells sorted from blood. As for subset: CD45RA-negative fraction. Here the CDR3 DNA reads TGTGCCAGCTCACCACCGTCAGCGTCGACCATGAACACTGAAGCTTTCTTT. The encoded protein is CASSPPSASTMNTEAFF. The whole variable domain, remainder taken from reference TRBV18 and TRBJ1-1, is NAGVMQNPRHLVRRRGQEARLRCSPMKGHSHVYWYRQLPEEGLKFMVYLQKENIIDESGMPKERFSAEFPKEGPSILRIQQVVRGDSAAYFCASSPPSASTMNTEAFFGQGTRLTVV.